This T cell receptor beta chain originates from a study of identifying expanded T cells in peripheral blood. Libraries were prepared by immunoSEQ multiplex PCR; TCRdb keeps only in-frame clonotypes and omits some of them. The sample consists of under 150,000 clones, around 88% of them appearing once. Healthy donors had no documented immune events, such as infections, while sampled. Study results and caveats: Approximately 1.1 clones differed between technical replicates, versus about 17 and 20 over time. Two-week clone count variance significantly increased as total template count grew.

This CDR3 has 14 residues. V was pared by 4 bases and J by 5 bases, with 13 bases between. Germline assignment: CDR1 MDHEN and CDR2 SYDVKM. Concerning this clone itself: Its specificity is unknown.

This clonotype was obtained from a person aged 18 to 75 in good health. The chain has TRBV28 and TRBJ2-3; D is possibly TRBD2 (6 bases). Sequencing was performed on blood. CDR3 residues: CASSSRTRGDTQYF. The CDR3 nucleotides are TGTGCCAGCAGTTCCAGAACGCGGGGAGATACGCAGTATTTT.